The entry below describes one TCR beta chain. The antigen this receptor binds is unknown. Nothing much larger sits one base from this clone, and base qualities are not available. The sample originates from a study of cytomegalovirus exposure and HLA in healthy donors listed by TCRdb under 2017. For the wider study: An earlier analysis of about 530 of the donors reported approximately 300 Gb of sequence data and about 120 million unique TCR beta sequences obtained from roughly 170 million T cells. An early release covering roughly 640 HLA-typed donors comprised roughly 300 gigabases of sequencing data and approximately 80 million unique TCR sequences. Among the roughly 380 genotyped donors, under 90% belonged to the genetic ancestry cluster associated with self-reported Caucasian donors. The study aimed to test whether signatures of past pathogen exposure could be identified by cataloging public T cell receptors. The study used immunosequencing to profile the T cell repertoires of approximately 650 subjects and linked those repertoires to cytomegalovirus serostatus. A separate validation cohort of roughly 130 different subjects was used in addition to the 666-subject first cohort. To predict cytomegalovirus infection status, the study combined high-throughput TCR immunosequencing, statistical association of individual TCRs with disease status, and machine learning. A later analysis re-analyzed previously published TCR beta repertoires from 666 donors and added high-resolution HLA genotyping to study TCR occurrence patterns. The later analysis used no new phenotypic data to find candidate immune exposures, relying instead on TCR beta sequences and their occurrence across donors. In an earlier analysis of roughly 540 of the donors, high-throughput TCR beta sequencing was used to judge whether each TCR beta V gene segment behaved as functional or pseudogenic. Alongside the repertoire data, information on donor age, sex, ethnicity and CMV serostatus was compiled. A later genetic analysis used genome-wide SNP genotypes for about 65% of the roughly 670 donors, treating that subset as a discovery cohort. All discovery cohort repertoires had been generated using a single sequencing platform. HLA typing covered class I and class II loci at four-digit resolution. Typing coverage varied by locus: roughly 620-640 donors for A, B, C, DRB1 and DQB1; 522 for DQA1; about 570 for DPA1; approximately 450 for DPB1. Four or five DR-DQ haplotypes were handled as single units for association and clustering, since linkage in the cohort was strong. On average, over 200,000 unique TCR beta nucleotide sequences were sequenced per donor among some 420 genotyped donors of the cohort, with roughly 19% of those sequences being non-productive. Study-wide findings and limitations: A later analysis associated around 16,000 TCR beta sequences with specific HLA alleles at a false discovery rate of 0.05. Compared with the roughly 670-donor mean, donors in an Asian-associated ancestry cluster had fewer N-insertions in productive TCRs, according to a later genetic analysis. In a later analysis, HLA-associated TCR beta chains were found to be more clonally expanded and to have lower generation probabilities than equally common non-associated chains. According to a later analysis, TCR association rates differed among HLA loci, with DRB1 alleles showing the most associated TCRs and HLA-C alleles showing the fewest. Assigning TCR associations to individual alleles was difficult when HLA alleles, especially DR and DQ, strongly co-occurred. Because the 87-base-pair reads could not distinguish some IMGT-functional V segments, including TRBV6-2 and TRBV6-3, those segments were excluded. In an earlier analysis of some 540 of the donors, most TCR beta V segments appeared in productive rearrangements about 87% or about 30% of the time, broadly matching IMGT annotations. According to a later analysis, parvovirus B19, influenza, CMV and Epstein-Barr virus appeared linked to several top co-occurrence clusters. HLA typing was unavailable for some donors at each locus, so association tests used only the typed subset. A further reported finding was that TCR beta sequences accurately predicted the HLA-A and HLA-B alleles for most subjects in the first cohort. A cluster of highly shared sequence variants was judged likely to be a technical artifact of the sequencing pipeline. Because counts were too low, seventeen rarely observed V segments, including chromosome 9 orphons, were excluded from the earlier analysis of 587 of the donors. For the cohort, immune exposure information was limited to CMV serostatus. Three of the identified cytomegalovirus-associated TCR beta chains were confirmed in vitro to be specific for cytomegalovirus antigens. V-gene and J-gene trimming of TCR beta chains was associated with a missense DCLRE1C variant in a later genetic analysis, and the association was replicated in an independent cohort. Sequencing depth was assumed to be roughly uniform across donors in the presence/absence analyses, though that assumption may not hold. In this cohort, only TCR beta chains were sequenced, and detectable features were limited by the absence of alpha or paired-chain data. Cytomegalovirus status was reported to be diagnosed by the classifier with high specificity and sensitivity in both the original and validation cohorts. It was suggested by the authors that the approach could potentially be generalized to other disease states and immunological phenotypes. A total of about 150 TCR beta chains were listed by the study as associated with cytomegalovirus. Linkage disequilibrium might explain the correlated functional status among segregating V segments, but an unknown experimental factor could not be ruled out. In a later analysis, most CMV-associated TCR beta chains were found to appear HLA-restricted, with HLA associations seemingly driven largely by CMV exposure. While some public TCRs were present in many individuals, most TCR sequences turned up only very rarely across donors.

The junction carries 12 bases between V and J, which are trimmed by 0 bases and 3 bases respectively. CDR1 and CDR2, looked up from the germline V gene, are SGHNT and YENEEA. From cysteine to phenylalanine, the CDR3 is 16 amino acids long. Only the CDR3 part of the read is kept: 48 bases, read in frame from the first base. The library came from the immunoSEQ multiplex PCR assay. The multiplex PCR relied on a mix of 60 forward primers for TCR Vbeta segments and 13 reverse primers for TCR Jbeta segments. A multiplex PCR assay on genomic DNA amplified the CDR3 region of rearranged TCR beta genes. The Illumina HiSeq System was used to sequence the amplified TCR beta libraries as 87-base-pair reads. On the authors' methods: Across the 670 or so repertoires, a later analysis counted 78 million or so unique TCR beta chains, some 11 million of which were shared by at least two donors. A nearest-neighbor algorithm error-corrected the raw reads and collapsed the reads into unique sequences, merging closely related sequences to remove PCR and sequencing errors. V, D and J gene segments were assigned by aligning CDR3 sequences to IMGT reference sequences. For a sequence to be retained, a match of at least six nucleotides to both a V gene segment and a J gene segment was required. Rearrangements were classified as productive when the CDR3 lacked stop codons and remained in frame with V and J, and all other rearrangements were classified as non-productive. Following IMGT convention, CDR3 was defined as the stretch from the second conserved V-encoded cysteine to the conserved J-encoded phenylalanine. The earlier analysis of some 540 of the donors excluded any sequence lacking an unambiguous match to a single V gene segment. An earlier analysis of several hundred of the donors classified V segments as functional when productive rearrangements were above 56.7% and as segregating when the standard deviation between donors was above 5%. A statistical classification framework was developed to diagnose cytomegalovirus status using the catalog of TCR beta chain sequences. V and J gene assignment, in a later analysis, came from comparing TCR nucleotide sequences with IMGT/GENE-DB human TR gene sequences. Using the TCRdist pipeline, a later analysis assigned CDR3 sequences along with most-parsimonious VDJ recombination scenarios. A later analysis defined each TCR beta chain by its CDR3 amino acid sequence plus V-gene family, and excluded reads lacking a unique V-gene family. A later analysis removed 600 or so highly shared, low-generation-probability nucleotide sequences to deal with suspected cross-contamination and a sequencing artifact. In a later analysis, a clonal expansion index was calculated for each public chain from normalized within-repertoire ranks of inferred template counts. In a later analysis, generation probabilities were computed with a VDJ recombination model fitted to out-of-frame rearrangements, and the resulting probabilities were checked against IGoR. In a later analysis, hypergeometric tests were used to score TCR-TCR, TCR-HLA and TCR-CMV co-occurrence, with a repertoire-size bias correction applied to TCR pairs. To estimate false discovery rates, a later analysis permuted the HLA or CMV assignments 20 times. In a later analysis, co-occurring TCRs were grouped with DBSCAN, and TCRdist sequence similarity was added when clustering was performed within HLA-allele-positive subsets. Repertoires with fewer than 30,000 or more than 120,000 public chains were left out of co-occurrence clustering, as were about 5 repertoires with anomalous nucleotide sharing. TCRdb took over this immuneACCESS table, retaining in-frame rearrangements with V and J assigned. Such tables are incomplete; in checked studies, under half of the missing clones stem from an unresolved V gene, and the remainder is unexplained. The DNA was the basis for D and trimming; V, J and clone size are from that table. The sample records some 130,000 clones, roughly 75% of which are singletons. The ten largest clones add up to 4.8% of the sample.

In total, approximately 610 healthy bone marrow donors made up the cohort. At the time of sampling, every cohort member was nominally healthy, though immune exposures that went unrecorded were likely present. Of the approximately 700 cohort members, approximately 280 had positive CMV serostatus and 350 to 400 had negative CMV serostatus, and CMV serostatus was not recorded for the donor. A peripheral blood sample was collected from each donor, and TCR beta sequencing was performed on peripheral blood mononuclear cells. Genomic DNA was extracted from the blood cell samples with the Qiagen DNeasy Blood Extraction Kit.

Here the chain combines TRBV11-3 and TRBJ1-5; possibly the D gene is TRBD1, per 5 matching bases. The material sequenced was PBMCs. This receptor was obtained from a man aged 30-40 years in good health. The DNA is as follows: TGTGCCAGCAGCTTAGATAGCGGGGCGGACAATCAGCCCCAGCATTTT. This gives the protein CASSLDSGADNQPQHF.